This entry concerns a single T cell receptor beta chain. The data were taken from a study of PD-L1 blockade in urothelial cancer. On the study more broadly: Atezolizumab was started by patients at some point between 2014 and 2016 at 1,200 mg intravenously every 3 weeks. After treatment start, blood was analyzed at 3 weeks (second dose) and at 6 weeks.

Generated by immunoSEQ multiplex PCR, the TCRdb table keeps only in-frame clones and is missing some. The data hold 95,000 to 100,000 clones, with roughly 84% observed a single time. The time point: pretreatment peripheral blood. The V gene lost 1 base and the J gene lost 6 bases, with 15 bases spanning the gap. Germline lookup yields CDR1 KGHSH and CDR2 LQKENI. The CDR3 is made up of 15 amino acids. J is TRBJ1-1 and V is TRBV18; possible D gene TRBD1, 5 bases. The TCR sequence derives from a man in his sixties with urothelial cancer. This sample comprised PBMCs, obtained around atezolizumab (anti-PD-L1) treatment. This CDR3 reads CASSPLFGTKAEAFF. The CDR3, as DNA: TGTGCCAGCTCACCACTATTCGGGACTAAGGCTGAAGCTTTCTTT.